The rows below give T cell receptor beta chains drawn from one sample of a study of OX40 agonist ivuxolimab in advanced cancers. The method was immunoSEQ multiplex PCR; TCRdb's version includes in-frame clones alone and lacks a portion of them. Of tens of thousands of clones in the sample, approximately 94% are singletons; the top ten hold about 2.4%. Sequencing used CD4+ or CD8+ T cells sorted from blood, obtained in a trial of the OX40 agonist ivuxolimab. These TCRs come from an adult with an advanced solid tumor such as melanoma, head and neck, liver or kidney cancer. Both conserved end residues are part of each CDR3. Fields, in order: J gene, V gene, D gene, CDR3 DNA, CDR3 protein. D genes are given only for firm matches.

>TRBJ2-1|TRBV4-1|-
TGCGCCAGCAGCCAAGGCGGGTACAATGAGCAGTTCTTC
CASSQGGYNEQFF
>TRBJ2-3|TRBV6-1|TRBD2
TGTGCCAGCAGTGATCCTAGCGGACCCACAGATACGCAGTATTTT
CASSDPSGPTDTQYF
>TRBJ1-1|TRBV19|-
TGTGCCAGTAGTGCCATGTCAGCTTTCTTT
CASSAMSAFF
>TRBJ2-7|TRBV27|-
TGTGCCAGCAGTGCCTTACAGGGAATATCCGAGCAGTACTTC
CASSALQGISEQYF
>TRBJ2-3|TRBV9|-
TGTGCCAGCAGCGAGCGGACTACCCTTACGCAGTATTTT
CASSERTTLTQYF
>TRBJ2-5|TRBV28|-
TGTGCCAGCAGTTCGTTAGCAGAGACCCAGTACTTC
CASSSLAETQYF
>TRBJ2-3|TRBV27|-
TGTGCCAGCAGTCCCTCAGCTGGCACCTTCACAGATACGCAGTATTTT
CASSPSAGTFTDTQYF
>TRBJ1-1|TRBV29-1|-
TGCAGCGTTGAAGACACGATGGGTGAAGCTTTCTTT
CSVEDTMGEAFF
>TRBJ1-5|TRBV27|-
TGTGCCAGCAGTTTACAGGGCCGTTATAGCAATCAGCCCCAGCATTTT
CASSLQGRYSNQPQHF
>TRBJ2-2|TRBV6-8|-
TGTGCCAGCAGTTACCCTGACTCCACCGGGGAGCTGTTTTTT
CASSYPDSTGELFF
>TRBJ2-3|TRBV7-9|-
TGTGCCAGCAGCCCAGAGGCGGGCACAGATACGCAGTATTTT
CASSPEAGTDTQYF